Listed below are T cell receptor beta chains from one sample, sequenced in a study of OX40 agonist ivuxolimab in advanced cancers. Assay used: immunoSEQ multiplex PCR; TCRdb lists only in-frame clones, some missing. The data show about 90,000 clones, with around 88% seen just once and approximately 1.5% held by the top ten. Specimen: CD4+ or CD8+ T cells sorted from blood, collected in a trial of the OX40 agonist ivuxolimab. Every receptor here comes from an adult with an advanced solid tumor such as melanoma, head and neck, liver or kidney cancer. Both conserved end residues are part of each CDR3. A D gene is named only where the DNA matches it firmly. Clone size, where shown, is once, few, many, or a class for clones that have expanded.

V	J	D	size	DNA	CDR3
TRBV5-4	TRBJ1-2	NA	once	TGTGCCAGCAATACCCGGCGGGGTGAGGGCTACACCTTC	CASNTRRGEGYTF
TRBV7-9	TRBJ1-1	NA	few	TGTGCCAGCAGCTTAGTTGAGGCCACTGAAGCTTTCTTT	CASSLVEATEAFF
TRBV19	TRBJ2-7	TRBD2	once	TGTGCCAGTAGCCCGCTAGCGGGGCTTGACTACGAGCAGTACTTC	CASSPLAGLDYEQYF
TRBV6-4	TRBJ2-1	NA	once	TGTGCCAGCAGCGTACTAGCACCGAGCTCCTACAATGAGCAGTTCTTC	CASSVLAPSSYNEQFF
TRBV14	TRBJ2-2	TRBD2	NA	TGTGCCAGCAGCCAGGATGGAAAGAGGGGTCGGCTAGCGGGGACCGGGGAGCTGTTTTTT	CASSQDGKRGRLAGTGELFF
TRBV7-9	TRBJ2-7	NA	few	TGTGCCAGCAGCTTAGTAGTCGAGAAGCAGTACTTC	CASSLVVEKQYF
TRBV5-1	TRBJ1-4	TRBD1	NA	TGCGCCAGCAGGCCAGACAGGGGGCGGGAAAAACTGTTTTTT	CASRPDRGREKLFF
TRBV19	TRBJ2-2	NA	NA	TGTGCCAGTAGTACTAGAGGCACCGGGGAGCTGTTTTTT	CASSTRGTGELFF
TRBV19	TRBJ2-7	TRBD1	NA	TGTGCCAGTAGTGGGGACAGGGCCTCCTACGAGCAGTACTTC	CASSGDRASYEQYF
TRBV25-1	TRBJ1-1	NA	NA	TGTGCCAGCAGTGAATGGGGGAGGGGGAGCACTGAAGCTTTCTTT	CASSEWGRGSTEAFF
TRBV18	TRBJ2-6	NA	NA	TGTGCCAGCTCACAACCAGGGATCTCTGGGGCCAACGTCCTGACTTTC	CASSQPGISGANVLTF
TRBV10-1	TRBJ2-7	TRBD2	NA	TGCGCCAGCAGTGAGTCGAGAGCGGGAGGCTACGAGCAGTACTTC	CASSESRAGGYEQYF
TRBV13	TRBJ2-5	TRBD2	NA	TGTGCCAGCAGCACCGTGCTAGCGGGGGGATCGAAGTACTTC	CASSTVLAGGSKYF
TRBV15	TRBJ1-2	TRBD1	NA	TGTGCCACCAGCAGAGGGGGACAGGGCGACTATGGCTACACCTTC	CATSRGGQGDYGYTF
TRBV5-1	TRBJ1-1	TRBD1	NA	TGCGCCAGCAGCTTCCAGGGGGGGAACACTGAAGCTTTCTTT	CASSFQGGNTEAFF
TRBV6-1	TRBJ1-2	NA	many	TGTGCCAGCAGTGAAGAAGGGAGGGGAGTAGCTGGCTACACCTTC	CASSEEGRGVAGYTF
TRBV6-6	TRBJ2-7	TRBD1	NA	TGTGCCAGCAGTCCGGGACAGGACCCCTCCTACGAGCAGTACTTC	CASSPGQDPSYEQYF
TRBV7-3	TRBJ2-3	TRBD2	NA	TGTGCCAGCAGCCTAGGACTAGCGGGGCGCACAGATACGCAGTATTTT	CASSLGLAGRTDTQYF
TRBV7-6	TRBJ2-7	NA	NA	TGTGCCAGCAGCCCATCGAGGCTGGGTACCTACGAGCAGTACTTC	CASSPSRLGTYEQYF
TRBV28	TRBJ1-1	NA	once	TGTGCCAGCCTCCTAGGGGGGGTACGAGCTGAAGCTTTCTTT	CASLLGGVRAEAFF
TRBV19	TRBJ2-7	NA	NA	TGTGCCAGTAGTAAAGGCGGATCGTACTACGAGCAGTACTTC	CASSKGGSYYEQYF
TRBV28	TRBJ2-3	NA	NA	TGTGCCAGCAGAACGCCGAAGGAAGATACGCAGTATTTT	CASRTPKEDTQYF
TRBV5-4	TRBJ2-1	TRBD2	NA	TGTGCCAGCAGCTCACAGCGGGAGGCTCGGAATGAGCAGTTCTTC	CASSSQREARNEQFF
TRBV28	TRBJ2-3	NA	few	TGTGCCAGCAGTTCCCCCCCCTACACAGATACGCAGTATTTT	CASSSPPYTDTQYF
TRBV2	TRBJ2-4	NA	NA	TGTGCCAGCAAGTTCCTAGCCAAAAACATTCAGTACTTC	CASKFLAKNIQYF
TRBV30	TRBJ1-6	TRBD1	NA	TGTGCCTGGAGGCTGACAGGGTTCTATTCACCCCTCCACTTT	CAWRLTGFYSPLHF
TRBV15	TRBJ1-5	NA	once	TGTGCCACCAGCAGAGATAGTCGGGTGCCCCTGCCTCAGCCCCAGCATTTT	CATSRDSRVPLPQPQHF
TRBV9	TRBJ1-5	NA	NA	TGTGCCAGCAGCCCCAGTGGCATTCTTCAGCCCCAGCATTTT	CASSPSGILQPQHF
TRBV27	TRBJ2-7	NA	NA	TGTGCCAGCAGTCCAGGGATTAACACCTACGAGCAGTACTTC	CASSPGINTYEQYF
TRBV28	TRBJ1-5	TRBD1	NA	TGTGCCAGCAGCGGAGCGGGACAGGGGATGCGGCCCCAGCATTTT	CASSGAGQGMRPQHF
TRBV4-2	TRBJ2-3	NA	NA	TGTGCCAGCAGCCAAGAACGGACTACAGATACGCAGTATTTT	CASSQERTTDTQYF
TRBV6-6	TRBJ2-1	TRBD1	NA	TGTGCCAGCAGTATTCGACAGGGGAGAAATGAGCAGTTCTTC	CASSIRQGRNEQFF
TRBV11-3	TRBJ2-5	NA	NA	TGTGCCAGCAGCCCGGGGGTATCACAAGAGACCCAGTACTTC	CASSPGVSQETQYF
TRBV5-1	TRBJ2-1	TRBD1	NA	TGCGCCAGCAGCTCGGAAGGACAGGCATACAATGAGCAGTTCTTC	CASSSEGQAYNEQFF
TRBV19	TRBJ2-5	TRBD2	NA	TGTGCCAGCGGGGGGAGCAGGGAGACCCAGTACTTC	CASGGSRETQYF
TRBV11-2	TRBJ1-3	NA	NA	TGTGCCAGCAGTAGCGGGGCCACCATATATTTT	CASSSGATIYF
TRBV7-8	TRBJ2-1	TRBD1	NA	TGTGCCAGCAGCAAGTCAACAGGGGAGAATGAGCAGTTCTTC	CASSKSTGENEQFF
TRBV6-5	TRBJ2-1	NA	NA	TGTGCCAGCACCAAGACAGCATCCTCGTACAATGAGCAGTTCTTC	CASTKTASSYNEQFF
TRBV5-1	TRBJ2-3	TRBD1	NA	TGCGCCAGCAGCCCGGGACAGGGGGGAGATACGCAGTATTTT	CASSPGQGGDTQYF
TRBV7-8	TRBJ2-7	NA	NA	TGTGCCAGCAGCCCAGGCCGGGGGGGACAGTACGAGCAGTACTTC	CASSPGRGGQYEQYF
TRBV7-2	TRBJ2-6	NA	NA	TGTGCCAGCACCGTTATACTCTCTGGGGCCAACGTCCTGACTTTC	CASTVILSGANVLTF
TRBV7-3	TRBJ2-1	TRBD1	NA	TGTGCCAGCAGCCTCTCAGGGACAGTGCCTCGGAATGAGCAGTTCTTC	CASSLSGTVPRNEQFF
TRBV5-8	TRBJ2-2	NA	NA	TGTGCCAGCAGCTTGCCCTACACCGGGGAGCTGTTTTTT	CASSLPYTGELFF
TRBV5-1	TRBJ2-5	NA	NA	TGCGCCAGCCGAGGCGAGGGTCGGCAGGGGGGGGAGACCCAGTACTTC	CASRGEGRQGGETQYF
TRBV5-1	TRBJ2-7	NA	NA	TGCGCCAGCAGCTTTCGAGACGAGCAGTACTTC	CASSFRDEQYF
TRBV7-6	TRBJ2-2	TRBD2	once	TGTGCCAGCAGCTTTAGAGCGGGAGATACCGGGGAGCTGTTTTTT	CASSFRAGDTGELFF
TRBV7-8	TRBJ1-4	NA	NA	TGTGCCAGCAGCTACGGGGAAATACAGGAAAAACTGTTTTTT	CASSYGEIQEKLFF
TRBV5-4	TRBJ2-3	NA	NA	TGTGCCAGCAGCTTGGATGGACCCAGCACAGATACGCAGTATTTT	CASSLDGPSTDTQYF
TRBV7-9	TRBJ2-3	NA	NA	TGTGCCAGCAGCTTCGGGGGAAGGACAGATACGCAGTATTTT	CASSFGGRTDTQYF
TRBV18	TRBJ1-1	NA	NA	TGTGCCAGCTCAGCTCGACAGGATTCGATCACTGAAGCTTTCTTT	CASSARQDSITEAFF
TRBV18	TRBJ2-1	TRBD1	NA	TGTGCCAGCTCACCTTTGGGACAGGGGGGCCATGAGCAGTTCTTC	CASSPLGQGGHEQFF
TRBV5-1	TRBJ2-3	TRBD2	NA	TGCGCCAGCAGCGCCACTAGCGGGAGTCTGACAGATACGCAGTATTTT	CASSATSGSLTDTQYF
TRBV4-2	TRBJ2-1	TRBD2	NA	TGTGCCAGCAGCCAAGATATCAGCGGGGGGGCCATTTGGGCCAATGAGCAGTTCTTC	CASSQDISGGAIWANEQFF